A single sample gave rise to the 10 T cell receptor beta chains below, sequenced in a study of cytomegalovirus exposure and HLA in healthy donors. PCR was performed using 60 Vbeta and 13 Jbeta primers. The data were produced by immunoSEQ multiplex PCR, yet TCRdb's version contains in-frame clones alone and is incomplete. The sample has around 190,000 clones; less than 85% are singletons. Sequenced: PBMCs. These receptors were collected from a man aged 40-55 years in good health and CMV-seronegative.

The chain links TRBV11-3 to TRBJ2-3, with D possibly matching TRBD2 (5 bases). The germline V and J ends were trimmed by 2 bases and 0 bases, with 6 bases remaining between them. This CDR3 has 14 amino acids. Germline CDR1 is SGHNT and CDR2 is YENEEA. The CDR3: CASSLRGSTDTQYF. The CDR3 bases are TGTGCCAGCAGCTTACGGGGTAGCACAGATACGCAGTATTTT.

This clone has just a few counts. The chain employs TRBV11-2 and TRBJ1-2; D is uncertain. The CDR3 is 13 amino acids. Trimming stripped 3 bases from V and 8 bases from J, with 13 bases between. Per germline, CDR1 SGHAT and CDR2 FQNNGV. The CDR3 protein is CASSFGASGGYTF. Here the CDR3 DNA reads TGTGCCAGCAGCTTTGGAGCTTCGGGGGGCTACACCTTC.

The J gene is TRBJ1-6, the V gene TRBV4-3; D gene ambiguous. Germline values: CDR1 LGHNA, CDR2 YSLEER. The V gene lost 0 bases and the J gene lost 10 bases, with 10 bases spanning the gap. This CDR3 comprises 14 residues. The CDR3, as DNA: TGCGCCAGCAGCCAAGAGTACGAGTTCTCACCCCTCCACTTT. Its translation: CASSQEYEFSPLHF.

The rearrangement uses TRBV4-3 and TRBJ1-2; maybe TRBD1 (6 bases). Trimming took 0 bases from V and 0 from J, leaving 17 bases between them. This CDR3 has 18 residues. In germline, CDR1 is LGHNA, CDR2 YSLEER. The CDR3 nucleotides read TGCGCCAGCAGCCAAGATATGGTCCAGGGGTATTCTAACTATGGCTACACCTTC. It translates to CASSQDMVQGYSNYGYTF.

The chain employs TRBV30 and TRBJ2-2; D is perhaps TRBD1 (5 bases). Germline V gives CDR1 GTSNPN, CDR2 SVGIG (reference sequence). CDR3 length: 16 residues. V gave up 4 bases and J gave up 0 bases, with 15 bases separating them. The CDR3 DNA follows: TGTGCCTGGACTGCTGGGGCCGTAACGAACACCGGGGAGCTGTTTTTT. This codes for CAWTAGAVTNTGELFF.

The gene calls are TRBV12-5 and TRBJ1-2; D remains unclear. CDR3 length equals 15 residues. Trimming cost V 4 bases and J 4 bases, with 16 bases left between them. From germline, CDR1 is LGHNT and CDR2 FRNRAP. CDR3 DNA sequence: TGTGCTAGTGGTTCGGACGGGGAATATAGCTATGGCTACACCTTC. Protein sequence: CASGSDGEYSYGYTF.

The J gene is TRBJ2-2, the V gene TRBV7-6; 7 nucleotides align to TRBD1. The CDR3 runs to 15 residues. The V and J ends lost 1 base and 5 bases, in that order; junction bases with no gene match: 4. In germline, CDR1 is SGHVS, CDR2 FNYEAQ. In DNA, the CDR3 is TGTGCCAGCAGCTTAGGACAGGGATGGACCGGGGAGCTGTTTTTT. It encodes CASSLGQGWTGELFF.

This chain connects TRBV6-5 to TRBJ2-5; TRBD2 aligns across 8 bases. CDR3 size: 15 residues. CDR1 is MNHEY and CDR2 is SVGAGI in the germline V gene. The V segment lost 7 bases and the J segment 5 bases; nucleotides outside the gene matches: 12. CDR3 nucleotide sequence: TGTGCCAGCACCCAGACGGGGGGGACGGCGGAGACCCAGTACTTC. It encodes CASTQTGGTAETQYF.

The V call is TRBV19, the J call TRBJ2-7, with 14 bases that match TRBD2. This CDR3 contains 15 residues. V lost 5 bases to trimming and J lost 8 bases; unmatched junction nucleotides: 8. Per germline, CDR1 LNHDA and CDR2 SQIVND (reference sequence). The CDR3 nucleotides are TGTGCCAGTAGTCTGGGGACTAGCGGGAGCTCCAAGCAGTACTTC. It specifies CASSLGTSGSSKQYF.

The chain is built from TRBV7-9 and TRBJ2-2; no clear D gene. Trimming cost V 1 base and J 6 bases, with 6 bases left between them. CDR1 SEHNR and CDR2 FQNEAQ come from the germline V gene (reference sequence). The CDR3 is made up of 13 amino acids. CDR3 bases: TGTGCCAGCAGCTTAGGCAGTGCCGGGGAGCTGTTTTTT. It translates to CASSLGSAGELFF.